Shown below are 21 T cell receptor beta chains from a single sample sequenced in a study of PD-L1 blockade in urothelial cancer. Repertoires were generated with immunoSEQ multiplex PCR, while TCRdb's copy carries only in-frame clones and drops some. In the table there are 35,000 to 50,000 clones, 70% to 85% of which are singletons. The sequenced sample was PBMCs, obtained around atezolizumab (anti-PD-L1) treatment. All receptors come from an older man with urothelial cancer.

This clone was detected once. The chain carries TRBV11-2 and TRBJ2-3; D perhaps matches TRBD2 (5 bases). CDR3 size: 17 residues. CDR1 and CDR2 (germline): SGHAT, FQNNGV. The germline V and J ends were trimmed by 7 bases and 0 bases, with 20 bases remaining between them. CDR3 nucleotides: TGTGCCAGCACCCGGTGGGGTGGGCGGACTAGCACAGATACGCAGTATTTT. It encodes CASTRWGGRTSTDTQYF.

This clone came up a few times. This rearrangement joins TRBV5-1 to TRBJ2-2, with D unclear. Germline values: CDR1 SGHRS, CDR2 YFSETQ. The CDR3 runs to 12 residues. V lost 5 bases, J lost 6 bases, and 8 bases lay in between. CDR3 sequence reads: CASRAFAGELFF. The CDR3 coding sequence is TGCGCCAGCAGGGCTTTTGCCGGGGAGCTGTTTTTT.

The CDR3 loop is CASSPTADRYEQYF. The CDR3 DNA reads TGTGCCAGCAGCCCCACTGCTGATCGTTACGAGCAGTACTTC. The chain links TRBV11-2 to TRBJ2-7; D unclear. This CDR3 spans 14 amino acids. Trimming cost V 5 bases and J 4 bases, with 15 bases left between them. The V gene's germline CDR1 is SGHAT and CDR2 FQNNGV.

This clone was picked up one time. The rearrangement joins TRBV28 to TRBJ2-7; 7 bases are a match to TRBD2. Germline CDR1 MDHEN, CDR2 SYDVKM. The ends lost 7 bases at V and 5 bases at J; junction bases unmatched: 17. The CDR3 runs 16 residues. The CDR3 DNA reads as TGTGCCAGCACCCCCTTCACCGTGCGGGAGTTCCACGAGCAGTACTTC. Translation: CASTPFTVREFHEQYF.

The CDR3 DNA follows: TGCGCCAGCAGCCACACCACCGACCCCGGACTAGCGGGAAATGAGCAGTTCTTC. Amino acids: CASSHTTDPGLAGNEQFF. The rearrangement uses TRBV4-3 and TRBJ2-1; 12 positions match TRBD2. The CDR3 loop spans 18 amino acids. CDR1 and CDR2 from the germline V gene are LGHNA and YSLEER. V was clipped by 3 bases and J by 7 bases; unmatched bases: 13.

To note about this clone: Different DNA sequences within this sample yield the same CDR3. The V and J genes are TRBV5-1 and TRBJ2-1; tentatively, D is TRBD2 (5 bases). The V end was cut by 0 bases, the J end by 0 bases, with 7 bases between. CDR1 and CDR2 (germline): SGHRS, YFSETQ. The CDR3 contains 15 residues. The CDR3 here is CASSLAGSSYNEQFF. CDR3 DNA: TGCGCCAGCAGCTTGGCGGGAAGCTCCTACAATGAGCAGTTCTTC.

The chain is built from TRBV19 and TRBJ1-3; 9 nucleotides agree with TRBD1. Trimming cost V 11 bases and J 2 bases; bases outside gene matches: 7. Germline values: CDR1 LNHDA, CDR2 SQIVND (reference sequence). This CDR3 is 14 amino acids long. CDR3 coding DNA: TGTGCCGGTGGGACAGGGCCCCCTGGAAACACCATATATTTT. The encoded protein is CAGGTGPPGNTIYF.

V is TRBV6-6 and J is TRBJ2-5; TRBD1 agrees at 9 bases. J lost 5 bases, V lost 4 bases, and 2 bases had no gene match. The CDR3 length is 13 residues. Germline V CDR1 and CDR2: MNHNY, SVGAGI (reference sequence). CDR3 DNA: TGTGCCAGCAGTTCCGGACAGGGGGAGACCCAGTACTTC. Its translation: CASSSGQGETQYF.

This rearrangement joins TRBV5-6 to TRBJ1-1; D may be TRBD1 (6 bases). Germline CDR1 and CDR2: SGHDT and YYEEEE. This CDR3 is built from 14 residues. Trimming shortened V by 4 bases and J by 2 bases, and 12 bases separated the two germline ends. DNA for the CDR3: TGTGCCAGCAGCCTGGACAGAAGCAACACTGAAGCTTTCTTT. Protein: CASSLDRSNTEAFF.

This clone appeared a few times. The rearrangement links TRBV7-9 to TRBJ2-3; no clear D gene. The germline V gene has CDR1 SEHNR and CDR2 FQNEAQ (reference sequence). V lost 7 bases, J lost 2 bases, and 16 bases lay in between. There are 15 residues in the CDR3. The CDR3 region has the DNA TGTGCCAGCATCCCGCGACTCACTTCCACAGATACGCAGTATTTT. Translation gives CASIPRLTSTDTQYF.

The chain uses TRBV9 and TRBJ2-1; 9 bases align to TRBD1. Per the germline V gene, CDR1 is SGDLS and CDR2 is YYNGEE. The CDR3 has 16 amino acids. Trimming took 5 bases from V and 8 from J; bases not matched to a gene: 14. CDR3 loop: CASSVLGGQGGDEQFF. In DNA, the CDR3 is TGTGCCAGCAGTGTACTAGGGGGACAGGGAGGGGATGAGCAGTTCTTC.

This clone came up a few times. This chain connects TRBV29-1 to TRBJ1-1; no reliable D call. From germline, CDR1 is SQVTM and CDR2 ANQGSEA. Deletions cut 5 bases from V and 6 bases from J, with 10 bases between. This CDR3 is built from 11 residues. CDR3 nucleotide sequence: TGCAGCGTTCAGGTCGGGGCTGAAGCTTTCTTT. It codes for CSVQVGAEAFF. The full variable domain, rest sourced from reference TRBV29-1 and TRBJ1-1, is SAVISQKPSRDICQRGTSLTIQCQVDSQVTMMFWYRQQPGQSLTLIATANQGSEATYESGFVIDKFPISRPNLTFSTLTVSNMSPEDSSIYLCSVQVGAEAFFGQGTRLTVV.

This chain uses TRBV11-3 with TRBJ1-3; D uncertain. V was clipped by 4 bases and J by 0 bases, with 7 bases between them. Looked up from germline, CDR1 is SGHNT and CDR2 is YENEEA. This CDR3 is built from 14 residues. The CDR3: CASSSPNSGNTIYF. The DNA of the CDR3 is TGTGCCAGCAGCTCGCCTAACTCTGGAAACACCATATATTTT.

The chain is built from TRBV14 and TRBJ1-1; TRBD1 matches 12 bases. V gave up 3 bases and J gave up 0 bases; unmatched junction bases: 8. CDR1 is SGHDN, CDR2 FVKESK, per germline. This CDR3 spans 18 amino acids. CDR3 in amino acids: CASSQLPGQGAMNTEAFF. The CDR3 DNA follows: TGTGCCAGCAGCCAGCTGCCGGGACAGGGGGCCATGAACACTGAAGCTTTCTTT.

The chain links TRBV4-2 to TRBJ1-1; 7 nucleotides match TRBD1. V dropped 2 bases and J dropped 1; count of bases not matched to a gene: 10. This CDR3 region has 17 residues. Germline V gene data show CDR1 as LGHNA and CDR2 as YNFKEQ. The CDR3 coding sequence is TGTGCCAGCAGCCAATGGGGGACAGCTCTATCGAACACTGAAGCTTTCTTT. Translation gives CASSQWGTALSNTEAFF.

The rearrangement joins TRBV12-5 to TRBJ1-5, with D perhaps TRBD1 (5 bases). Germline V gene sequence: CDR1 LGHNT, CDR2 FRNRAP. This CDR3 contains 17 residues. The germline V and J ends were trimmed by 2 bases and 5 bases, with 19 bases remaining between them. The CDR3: CASGLRAGSLYDQPQHF. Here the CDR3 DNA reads TGTGCTAGTGGTTTGAGGGCAGGGTCTTTATATGATCAGCCCCAGCATTTT. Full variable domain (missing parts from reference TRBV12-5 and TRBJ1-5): DARVTQTPRHKVTEMGQEVTMRCQPILGHNTVFWYRQTMMQGLELLAYFRNRAPLDDSGMPKDRFSAEMPDATLATLKIQPSEPRDSAVYFCASGLRAGSLYDQPQHFGDGTRLSIL.

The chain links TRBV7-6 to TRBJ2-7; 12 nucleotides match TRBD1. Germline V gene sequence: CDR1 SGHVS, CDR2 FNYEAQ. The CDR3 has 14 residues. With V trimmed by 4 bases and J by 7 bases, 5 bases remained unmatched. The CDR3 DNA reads TGTGCCAGCAGCTCGGGACAGGGGGCTTGGGAGCAGTACTTC. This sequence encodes CASSSGQGAWEQYF.

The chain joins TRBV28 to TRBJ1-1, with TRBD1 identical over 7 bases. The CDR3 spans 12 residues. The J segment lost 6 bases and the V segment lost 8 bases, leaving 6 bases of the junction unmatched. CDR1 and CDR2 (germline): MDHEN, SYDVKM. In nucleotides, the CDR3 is TGTGCCAGCGTAGACAGGGATGCTGAAGCTTTCTTT. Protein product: CASVDRDAEAFF.

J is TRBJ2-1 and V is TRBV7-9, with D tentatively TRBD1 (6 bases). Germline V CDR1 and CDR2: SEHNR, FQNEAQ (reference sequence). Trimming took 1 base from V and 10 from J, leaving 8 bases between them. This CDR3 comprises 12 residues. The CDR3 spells CASSLGGLEQFF. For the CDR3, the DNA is TGTGCCAGCAGCTTAGGGGGGCTAGAGCAGTTCTTC.

DNA of the CDR3: TGTGCCAGCTCTTTCGGACAGGGGGATCCGCGGAGCACTGAAGCTTTCTTT. Translated, it gives CASSFGQGDPRSTEAFF. The chain combines TRBV18 with TRBJ1-1; TRBD1 agrees at 10 bases. The CDR3 runs to 17 residues. Per the germline V gene, CDR1 is KGHSH and CDR2 is LQKENI. J gave up 4 bases and V 6 bases, and 14 bases lay outside the gene matches.

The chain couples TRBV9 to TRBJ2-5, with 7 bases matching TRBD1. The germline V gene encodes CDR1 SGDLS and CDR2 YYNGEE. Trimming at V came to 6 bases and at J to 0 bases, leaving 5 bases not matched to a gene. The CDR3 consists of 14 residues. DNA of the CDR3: TGTGCCAGCAACAGGGGAGTTTACCAAGAGACCCAGTACTTC. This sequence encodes CASNRGVYQETQYF.